This T cell receptor (beta chain) was documented in a study of OX40 agonist ivuxolimab in advanced cancers. Study background: Ivuxolimab, which is an agonistic anti-OX40 (CD134) antibody, was administered to the patients.

Repertoires were generated with immunoSEQ multiplex PCR, while TCRdb's copy carries only in-frame clones and drops some. The top ten clones hold under 5.5% of a sample with over 50,000 clones, approximately 81% of them seen once. This CDR3 region has 17 residues. Germline CDR1 and CDR2: SGHKS and YYEKEE (reference sequence). Trimming removed 0 bases at V and 0 bases at J, with 12 bases between. Concerning this clone: Its antigen remains unknown.

General study findings and limits: At 0.1 to 3.0 mg/kg and by week 6, clonal expansion occurred in CD4+ and CD8+ blood T cells. Some nonresponders likewise displayed low normalized T-cell clonal expansion.

This clonotype originated in an adult with an advanced solid tumor such as melanoma, head and neck, liver or kidney cancer. The V gene is TRBV5-5, the J gene TRBJ1-4, with unresolved D. The sequencing here drew on CD4+ or CD8+ T cells sorted from blood, taken in a trial of the OX40 agonist ivuxolimab. The DNA of the CDR3 is TGTGCCAGCAGCTTGGGGTTGGCGATTGCAACTAATGAAAAACTGTTTTTT. This translates into CASSLGLAIATNEKLFF.